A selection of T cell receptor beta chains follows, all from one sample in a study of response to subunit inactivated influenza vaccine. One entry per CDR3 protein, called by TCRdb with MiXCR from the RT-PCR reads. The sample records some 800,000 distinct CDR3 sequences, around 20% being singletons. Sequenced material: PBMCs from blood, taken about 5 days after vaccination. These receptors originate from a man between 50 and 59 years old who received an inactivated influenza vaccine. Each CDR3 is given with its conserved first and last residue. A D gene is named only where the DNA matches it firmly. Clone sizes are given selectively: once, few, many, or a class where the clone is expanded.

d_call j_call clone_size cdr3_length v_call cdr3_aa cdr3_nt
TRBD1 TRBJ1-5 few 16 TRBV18 CASSRTGIGSNQPQHF TGTGCCAGCTCACGGACAGGGATTGGGAGCAATCAGCCCCAGCATTTT
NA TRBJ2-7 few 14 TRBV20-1 CSASSDGKSYEQYF TGCAGTGCTAGTTCGGACGGCAAGTCCTACGAGCAGTACTTC
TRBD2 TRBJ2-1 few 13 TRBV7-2 CASSSSLAGGQFF TGTGCCAGCAGCTCATCACTAGCGGGGGGGCAGTTCTTC
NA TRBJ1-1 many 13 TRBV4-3 CASSQDGSSEAFF TGCGCCAGCAGCCAAGACGGATCATCTGAAGCTTTCTTT
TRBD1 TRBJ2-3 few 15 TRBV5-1 CASSLAGTVTDTQYF TGCGCCAGCAGCTTGGCCGGGACAGTAACAGATACGCAGTATTTT
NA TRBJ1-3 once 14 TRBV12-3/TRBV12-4 CASSFGRTGNTIYF TGTGCCAGCAGTTTCGGACGTACTGGAAACACCATATATTTT
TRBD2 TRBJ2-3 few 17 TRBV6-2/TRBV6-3 CASTKRLAGAIMDTQYF TGTGCCAGCACTAAGAGGCTAGCGGGGGCCATCATGGATACGCAGTATTTT
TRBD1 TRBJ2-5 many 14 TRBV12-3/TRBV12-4 CASSLQGGRETQYF TGTGCCAGCAGCCTACAGGGGGGTAGAGAGACCCAGTACTTC
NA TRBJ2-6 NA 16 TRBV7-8 CASRIRESSGANVLTF TGTGCCAGCAGGATCAGGGAAAGCTCTGGGGCCAACGTCCTGACTTTC
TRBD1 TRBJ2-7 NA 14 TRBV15 CATSRLGTGGEQYF TGTGCCACCAGCAGACTTGGGACAGGCGGGGAGCAGTACTTC
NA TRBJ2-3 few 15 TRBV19 CASSLSEGFTDTQYF TGTGCCAGTAGTTTATCGGAGGGTTTCACAGATACGCAGTATTTT
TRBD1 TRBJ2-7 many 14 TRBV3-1 CASSLKGQGYEQYF TGTGCCAGCAGTCTCAAGGGACAGGGTTACGAGCAGTACTTC
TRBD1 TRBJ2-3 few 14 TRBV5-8 CASSPGQGMDTQYF TGTGCCAGCAGCCCGGGACAGGGGATGGATACGCAGTATTTT
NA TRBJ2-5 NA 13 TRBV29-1 CSVYWGGLETQYF TGCAGCGTTTACTGGGGGGGGCTAGAGACCCAGTACTTC
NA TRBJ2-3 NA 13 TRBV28 CASSLISADTQYF TGTGCCAGCAGCCTAATTAGCGCAGATACGCAGTATTTT